Below are 11 T cell receptor beta chains sequenced from a single sample in a study of blood T cells in healthy people across ages. Alongside a J-beta primer mix, a sample-barcoded 5' primer served in a second PCR lasting about 6 to 12 cycles. TCRdb recomputed calls from the 5' RACE reads with MiXCR, one row per CDR3 protein. Among some 920,000 distinct CDR3 sequences listed, roughly 51% were seen once. The sequencing sample was made of blood. Source of these receptors: a woman aged 60-70 years in good health.

This chain joins TRBV4-2 and TRBJ1-1, with D tentatively TRBD1 (5 bases). This CDR3 region has 12 residues. V lost 2 bases and J 6 bases, leaving 7 bases between the germline ends. From germline, CDR1 is LGHNA and CDR2 YNFKEQ. CDR3 sequence (DNA): TGTGCCAGCAGCCAATGGGGGGCTGAAGCTTTCTTT. Residues: CASSQWGAEAFF.

V and J are TRBV6-5 and TRBJ2-7, with D perhaps matching TRBD1 or TRBD2 (5 bases each). V lost 4 bases and J 0 bases, leaving 13 bases between the germline ends. The CDR3 length is 15 residues. Germline loops: CDR1 MNHEY, CDR2 SVGAGI. This CDR3 is CASSFSGTVSYEQYF. Written as DNA, the CDR3 is TGTGCCAGCAGTTTCTCAGGGACCGTCTCCTACGAGCAGTACTTC.

The chain is built from TRBV7-2 and TRBJ2-5, with D tentatively TRBD1 (6 bases). Trimming shortened V by 5 bases and J by 11 bases, and 21 bases separated the two germline ends. This CDR3 spans 14 amino acids. CDR1 and CDR2 from the germline V gene are SGHTA and FQGNSA. For the CDR3, the DNA is TGTGCCAGCAGCCCGGGACAAGCATACAATGAGCAGTACTTC. The encoded protein is CASSPGQAYNEQYF. Variable domain in full (rest from reference TRBV7-2 and TRBJ2-5): GAGVSQSPSNKVTEKGKDVELRCDPISGHTALYWYRQSLGQGLEFLIYFQGNSAPDKSGLPSDRFSAERTGGSVSTLTIQRTQQEDSAVYLCASSPGQAYNEQYFGPGTRLLVL.

The rearrangement uses TRBV7-9 and TRBJ1-2, with TRBD1 matching 8 bases. V was clipped by 1 base and J by 8 bases; unmatched bases: 6. CDR1 and CDR2 (germline): SEHNR, FQNEAQ (reference sequence). The CDR3 loop spans 14 amino acids. The CDR3 DNA reads TGTGCCAGCAGCTTAGGCGACAGGGGAGGAGGCTACACCTTC. It encodes CASSLGDRGGGYTF.

The chain couples TRBV7-2 to TRBJ2-7, with D perhaps TRBD2 (6 bases). The CDR3 length is 15 residues. CDR1 is SGHTA and CDR2 is FQGNSA in the germline V gene. Deletions cut 3 bases from V and 1 base from J, with 13 bases between. CDR3 bases: TGTGCCAGCAGCTTTCACGGAGGGGCATCCTACGAGCAGTACTTC. It specifies CASSFHGGASYEQYF.

This clonotype was detected only a few times. The chain recombines TRBV13 with TRBJ2-5, with no clear D. The J call may be faulty, since TRBJ2-7 better matches the DNA end. From germline, CDR1 is PRHDT and CDR2 FYEKMQ (reference sequence). CDR3 length equals 14 residues. The CDR3 here is CASSVSGYSYEQYF. The CDR3 coding sequence is TGTGCCAGCAGCGTTAGTGGGTACTCCTACGAGCAGTACTTC.

In this sample, this clonotype turned up a few times. The chain couples TRBV7-9 to TRBJ1-2, with unresolved D. V was cut by 4 bases and J by 0 bases, with 21 bases left in between. CDR1 is SEHNR and CDR2 is FQNEAQ in the germline V gene (reference sequence). This CDR3 has 18 amino acids. This chain's CDR3 is CASSSEREATLANYGYTF. The CDR3 DNA is TGTGCCAGCAGCTCAGAACGGGAGGCGACACTGGCTAACTATGGCTACACCTTC.

The chain links TRBV24-1 to TRBJ1-2; D may be TRBD1 (6 bases). Germline CDR1 KGHDR, CDR2 SFDVKD. Trimming removed 8 bases at V and 8 bases at J, with 14 bases between. The CDR3 consists of 12 residues. The CDR3 region is CATKDSKGGYTF. For the CDR3, the DNA is TGTGCCACCAAGGACAGTAAAGGAGGCTACACCTTC.

This chain uses TRBV12-3 or TRBV12-4 with TRBJ1-4, with 8 bases that match TRBD1. CDR3 size: 15 residues. The ends lost 4 bases at V and 8 bases at J; junction bases unmatched: 9. The CDR3, as DNA: TGTGCCAGCAGTTCTGGACAGGGCCTTCGGGAAAAACTGTTTTTT. This codes for CASSSGQGLREKLFF.

The CDR3 region has the DNA TGCAGTGCTAGTTCGGGAGGAGATCAAGAGACCCAGTACTTC. It specifies CSASSGGDQETQYF. The chain is built from TRBV20-1 and TRBJ2-5; 7 bases match TRBD2. Germline V gene lookup returns CDR1 DFQATT and CDR2 SNEGSKA (reference sequence). The V gene end was trimmed by 3 bases and the J gene end by 2 bases; junction bases not matched to a gene: 6. This CDR3 has 14 amino acids.

The rearrangement uses TRBV5-1 and TRBJ2-3, with D possibly matching TRBD1 (5 bases). The CDR3 extends over 14 amino acids. V lost 0 bases to trimming and J lost 6 bases, with 11 bases between them. The germline V gene has CDR1 SGHRS and CDR2 YFSETQ. CDR3 sequence reads: CASSLGAGLDTQYF. The CDR3 DNA sequence: TGCGCCAGCAGCTTGGGGGCAGGGTTGGATACGCAGTATTTT.